This entry describes one T cell receptor (beta chain). Germline lookup yields CDR1 GTSNPN and CDR2 SVGIG (reference sequence). Trimming took 0 bases from V and 4 from J, leaving 14 bases between them. CDR3 size: 15 residues. This entry belongs to a study of blood T cell repertoires in COVID-19. Across the study: In each case, the material was cDNA or gDNA derived from T cells, B-cell-depleted T cells, or PBMCs.

The data were produced by immunoSEQ multiplex PCR, yet TCRdb's version contains in-frame clones alone and is incomplete. The repertoire consists of 250,000 to 350,000 clones, with about four fifths occurring once and the leading ten covering more than 1.4%. The TCR originated in a human donor with COVID-19, enrolled during active disease. The donor label of this sample is uncertain. The sequencing input was peripheral blood. V usage is TRBV30 and J usage is TRBJ2-3; D is unclear. The CDR3 DNA sequence: TGTGCCTGGAGTGTAGAATCGAGTGTGGCAGATACGCAGTATTTT. It yields the protein CAWSVESSVADTQYF.